The source of this TCR beta chain is a study of cytomegalovirus exposure and HLA in healthy donors. The CDR3 runs to 15 residues. V was cut by 3 bases and J by 8 bases, with 20 bases left in between. Germline CDR1 SQVTM, CDR2 ANQGSEA. Nominally healthy donors provided the samples, though records likely missed some immune exposures. Both 60 Vbeta primers and 13 Jbeta primers went into the PCR. Libraries were prepared by immunoSEQ multiplex PCR; TCRdb keeps only in-frame clonotypes and omits some of them. The sample includes under 200,000 clones, roughly four fifths of them seen just once. The sequenced sample consisted of PBMCs. The chain employs TRBV29-1 and TRBJ2-1; D is perhaps TRBD2 (7 bases). The source of this sequence is a woman aged 18-29 years in good health and CMV-seropositive. CDR3 residues: CSVDPRGAGLDEQFF. The CDR3 nucleotides read TGCAGCGTTGATCCCCGGGGGGCGGGTCTGGATGAGCAGTTCTTC.